These 9 T cell receptor beta chains were all obtained from the same sample, sequenced in a study of early T cells in non-severe SARS-CoV-2 infection (dated by TCRdb to the early 2020s). Library method: 5' RACE. This sample was sequenced with a NextSeq 500. The public reads were reprocessed in TCRdb via fastp at Q25 and MiXCR, keeping in-frame beta chains. One record per CDR3 amino acid sequence lists the most common genes and DNA. The sample yields around 94,000 distinct CDR3 sequences; around 12% were counted once. 6.2% of the sample comes from the top ten. Sequenced sample: whole blood. These receptor sequences come from an adult who was a healthcare worker with PCR-confirmed SARS-CoV-2 infection or an uninfected control (not recorded which).

The chain joins TRBV29-1 to TRBJ1-2, with 8 bases aligning to TRBD1. The length of the CDR3 is 12 residues. V lost 7 bases and J lost 7; bases outside the gene matches: 8. Germline CDR1 reads SQVTM; CDR2 reads ANQGSEA. The CDR3 bases are TGCAGCGGGCTGACAGGGGTTATTGGCTACACCTTC. It is translated as CSGLTGVIGYTF.

The chain couples TRBV4-1 to TRBJ1-1; D gene ambiguous. The CDR3 has 15 residues. Between the trimmed V and J ends, which lost 3 bases and 4 bases, there was a span of 15 bases. CDR1 MGHRA and CDR2 YSYEKL come from the germline V gene. CDR3 sequence (DNA): TGCGCCAGCAGCCACCCCACAGTGGGAATCACTGAAGCTTTCTTT. Encoded protein: CASSHPTVGITEAFF.

This clonotype was seen ten or more times. This chain joins TRBV7-2 and TRBJ2-1, with 9 bases that match TRBD2. V was clipped by 2 bases and J by 8 bases; unmatched bases: 13. The CDR3 runs 17 residues. CDR1 SGHTA and CDR2 FQGNSA come from the germline V gene. The CDR3: CASSLTVGGRAVYEQFF. As DNA, the CDR3 is TGTGCCAGCAGCTTAACAGTCGGCGGGAGGGCCGTTTATGAGCAGTTCTTC.

The V gene is TRBV7-9, the J gene TRBJ2-4; TRBD2 is a possible D gene (5 bases). V was trimmed by 5 bases and J by 8 bases, leaving 10 bases between them. CDR1 SEHNR and CDR2 FQNEAQ come from the germline V gene (reference sequence). This CDR3 is 12 amino acids long. The CDR3 coding sequence is TGTGCCAGCAGCGCGGCGAGGGACATTCAGTACTTC. Translated, it gives CASSAARDIQYF.

The V call is TRBV5-1, the J call TRBJ2-7; D tentatively reads TRBD1 or TRBD2 (5 bases each). Germline V gene lookup returns CDR1 SGHRS and CDR2 YFSETQ. Trimming pared 3 bases from V and 6 bases from J, leaving 13 bases between. This CDR3 is 13 amino acids long. The CDR3 DNA is TGCGCCAGCAGCTCCACTACTAGGGGCGAGCAGTACTTC. As protein: CASSSTTRGEQYF. Variable domain in full (rest from reference TRBV5-1 and TRBJ2-7): KAGVTQTPRYLIKTRGQQVTLSCSPISGHRSVSWYQQTPGQGLQFLFEYFSETQRNKGNFPGRFSGRQFSNSRSEMNVSTLELGDSALYLCASSSTTRGEQYFGPGTRLTVT.

This clonotype was observed at least ten times. This chain connects TRBV7-2 to TRBJ2-7; 7 nucleotides line up with TRBD2. The CDR3 contains 14 residues. Germline assignment: CDR1 SGHTA and CDR2 FQGNSA. J was trimmed by 3 bases and V by 1 base; bases with no gene match: 3. CDR3 residues: CASSLGGRGYEQYF. CDR3 nucleotide sequence: TGTGCCAGCAGCTTAGGAGGGAGGGGCTACGAGCAGTACTTC.

This clonotype was recorded at least ten times. The genes are TRBV15 and TRBJ2-1; D tentatively reads TRBD1 or TRBD2 (5 bases each). Germline CDR1 and CDR2: LNHNV and YYDKDF (reference sequence). CDR3 length: 15 amino acids. Trimming left V 6 bases short and J 6 bases short, with 18 bases between. CDR3 residues: CATSHRDGDRNEQFF. The CDR3, as DNA: TGTGCCACCAGTCACCGGGACGGAGACCGCAATGAGCAGTTCTTC.

The table lists this clonotype with many counts. The CDR3 loop is CASSQEWPSNSYEQYF. CDR3 nucleotides: TGCGCCAGCAGCCAAGAATGGCCTAGCAATTCCTACGAGCAGTACTTC. The chain joins TRBV4-3 to TRBJ2-7; D might be TRBD2 (5 bases). The CDR3 has 16 residues. Looked up from germline, CDR1 is LGHNA and CDR2 is YSLEER. The V and J ends lost 0 bases and 1 base respectively, with 13 bases between them.

This clonotype turned up a few times. The V gene is TRBV5-1, the J gene TRBJ2-1, with 14 bases that match TRBD2. The CDR3 is 17 residues long. The J segment lost 7 bases and the V segment lost 4 bases, leaving 10 bases of the junction unmatched. In germline, CDR1 is SGHRS, CDR2 YFSETQ. CDR3 bases: TGCGCCAGCAGCCCCAGACTAGCGGGAGGGCCAGGAAATGAGCAGTTCTTC. Translating gives CASSPRLAGGPGNEQFF.